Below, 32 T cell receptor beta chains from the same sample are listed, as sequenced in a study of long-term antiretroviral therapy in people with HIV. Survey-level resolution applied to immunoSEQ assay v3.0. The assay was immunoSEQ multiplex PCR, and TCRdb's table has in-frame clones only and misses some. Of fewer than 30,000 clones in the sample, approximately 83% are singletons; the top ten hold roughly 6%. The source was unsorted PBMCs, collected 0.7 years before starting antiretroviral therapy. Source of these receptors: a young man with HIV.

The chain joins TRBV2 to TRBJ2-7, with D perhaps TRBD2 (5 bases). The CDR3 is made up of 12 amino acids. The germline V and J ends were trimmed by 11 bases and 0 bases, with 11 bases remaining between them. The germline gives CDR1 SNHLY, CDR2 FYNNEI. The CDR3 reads CALGSVSYEQYF. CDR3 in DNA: TGTGCCCTCGGTAGCGTCTCCTACGAGCAGTACTTC.

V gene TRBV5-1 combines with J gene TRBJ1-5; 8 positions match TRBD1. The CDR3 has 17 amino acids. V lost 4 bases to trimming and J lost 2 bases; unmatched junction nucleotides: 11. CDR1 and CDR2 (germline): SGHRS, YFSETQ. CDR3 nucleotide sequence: TGCGCCAGCAGCGTCCTACCCGCGGGACAGGGCAATCAGCCCCAGCATTTT. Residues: CASSVLPAGQGNQPQHF.

CDR3 nucleotides: TGTGCCATCAGCCGGGACAGGGAAAACTATGGCTACACCTTC. The encoded protein is CAISRDRENYGYTF. V is TRBV10-3 and J is TRBJ1-2; 9 nucleotides agree with TRBD1. CDR1 and CDR2 (germline): ENHRY, SYGVKD. V gave up 6 bases and J gave up 2 bases; unmatched junction bases: 4. The CDR3 length is 14 residues.

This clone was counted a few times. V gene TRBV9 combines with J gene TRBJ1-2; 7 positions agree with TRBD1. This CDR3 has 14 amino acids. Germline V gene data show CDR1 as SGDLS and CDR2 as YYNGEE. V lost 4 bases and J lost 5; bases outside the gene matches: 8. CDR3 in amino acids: CASSRDREAYGYTF. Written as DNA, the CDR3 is TGTGCCAGCAGCCGAGACAGGGAGGCGTATGGCTACACCTTC.

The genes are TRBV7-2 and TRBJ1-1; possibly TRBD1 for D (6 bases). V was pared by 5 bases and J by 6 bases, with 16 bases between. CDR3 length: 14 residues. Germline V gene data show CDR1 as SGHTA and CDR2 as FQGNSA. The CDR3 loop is CASSELSGAPEAFF. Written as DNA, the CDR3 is TGTGCCAGCAGCGAGCTTTCGGGGGCCCCTGAAGCTTTCTTT.

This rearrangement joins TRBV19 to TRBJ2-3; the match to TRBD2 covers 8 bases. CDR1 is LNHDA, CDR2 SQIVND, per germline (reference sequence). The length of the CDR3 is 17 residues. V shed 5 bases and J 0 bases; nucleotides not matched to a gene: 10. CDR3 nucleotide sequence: TGTGCCAGTAGTCTCCTACGGGGGGGGCTTAGCACAGATACGCAGTATTTT. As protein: CASSLLRGGLSTDTQYF.

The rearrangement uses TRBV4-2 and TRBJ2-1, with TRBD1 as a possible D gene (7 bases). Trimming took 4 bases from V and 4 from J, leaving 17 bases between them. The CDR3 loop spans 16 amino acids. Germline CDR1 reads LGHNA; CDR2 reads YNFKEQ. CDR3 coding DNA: TGTGCCAGCAGCCGCCTTGGGGCGGGACAGTACAATGAGCAGTTCTTC. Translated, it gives CASSRLGAGQYNEQFF.

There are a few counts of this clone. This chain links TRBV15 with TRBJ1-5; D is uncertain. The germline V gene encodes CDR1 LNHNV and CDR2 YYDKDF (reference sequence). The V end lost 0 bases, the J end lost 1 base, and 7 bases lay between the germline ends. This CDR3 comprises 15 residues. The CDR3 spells CATSRDLGSNQPQHF. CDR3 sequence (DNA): TGTGCCACCAGCAGAGATCTTGGCAGCAATCAGCCCCAGCATTTT.

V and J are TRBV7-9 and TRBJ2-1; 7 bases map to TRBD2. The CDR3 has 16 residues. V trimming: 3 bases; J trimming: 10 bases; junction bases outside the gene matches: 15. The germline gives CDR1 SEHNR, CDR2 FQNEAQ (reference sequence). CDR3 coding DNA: TGTGCCAGCAGCTTTATGCCGGGGGAGGGAATAAGAGAGCAGTTCTTC. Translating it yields CASSFMPGEGIREQFF.

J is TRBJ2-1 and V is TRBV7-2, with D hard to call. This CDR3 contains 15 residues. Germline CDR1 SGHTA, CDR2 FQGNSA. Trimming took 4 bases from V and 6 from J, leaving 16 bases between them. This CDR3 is CASSSMVLITNEQFF. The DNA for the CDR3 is TGTGCCAGCAGCTCAATGGTCCTAATAACCAATGAGCAGTTCTTC.

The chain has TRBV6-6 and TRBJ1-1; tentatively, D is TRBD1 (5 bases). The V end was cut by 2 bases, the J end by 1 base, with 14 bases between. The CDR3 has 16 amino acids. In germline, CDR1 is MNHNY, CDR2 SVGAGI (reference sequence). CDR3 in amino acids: CASSYGAPRTNTEAFF. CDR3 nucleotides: TGTGCCAGCAGTTACGGGGCCCCTAGGACGAACACTGAAGCTTTCTTT.

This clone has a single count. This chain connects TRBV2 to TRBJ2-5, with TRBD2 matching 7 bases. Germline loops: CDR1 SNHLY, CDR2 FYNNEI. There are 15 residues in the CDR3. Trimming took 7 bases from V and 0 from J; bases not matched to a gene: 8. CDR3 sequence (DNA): TGTGCCAGCAATGGGGCTAGCGGATACCAAGAGACCCAGTACTTC. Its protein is CASNGASGYQETQYF.

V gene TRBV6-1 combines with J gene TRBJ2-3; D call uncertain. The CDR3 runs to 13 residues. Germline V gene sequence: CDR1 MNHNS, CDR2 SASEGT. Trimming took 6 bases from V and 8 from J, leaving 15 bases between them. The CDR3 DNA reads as TGTGCCAGCAGCCTTAAAAAGTTCCGTACGCAGTATTTT. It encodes CASSLKKFRTQYF.

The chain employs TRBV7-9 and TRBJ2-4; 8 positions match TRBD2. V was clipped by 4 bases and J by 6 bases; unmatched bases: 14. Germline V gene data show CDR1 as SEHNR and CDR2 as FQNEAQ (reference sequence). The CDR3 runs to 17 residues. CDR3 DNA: TGTGCCAGCAGCTCTCCACCGGGGGGGCCAGCGCTAAACATTCAGTACTTC. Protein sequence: CASSSPPGGPALNIQYF.

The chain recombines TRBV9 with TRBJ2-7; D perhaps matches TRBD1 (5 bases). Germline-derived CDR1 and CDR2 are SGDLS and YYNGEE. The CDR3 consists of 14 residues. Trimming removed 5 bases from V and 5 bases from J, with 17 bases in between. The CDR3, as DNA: TGTGCCAGCAGTCTCTCAGGGAAATTGGACGAGCAGTACTTC. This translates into CASSLSGKLDEQYF.

CDR3 region: CATRTDLSAEQFF. The CDR3 coding sequence is TGTGCCACCAGAACGGACTTAAGCGCTGAGCAGTTCTTC. This sequence joins TRBV15 and TRBJ2-1, with D maybe TRBD2 (5 bases). V was pared by 6 bases and J by 9 bases, with 15 bases between. This CDR3 region has 13 residues. Per germline, CDR1 LNHNV and CDR2 YYDKDF (reference sequence).

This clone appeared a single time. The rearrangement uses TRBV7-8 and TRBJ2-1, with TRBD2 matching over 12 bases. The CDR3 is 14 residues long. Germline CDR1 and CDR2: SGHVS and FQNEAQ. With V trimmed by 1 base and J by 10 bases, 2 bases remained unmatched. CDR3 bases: TGTGCCAGCAGCTTAGTGGGGACTAGCGGGGAGCAGTTCTTC. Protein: CASSLVGTSGEQFF.

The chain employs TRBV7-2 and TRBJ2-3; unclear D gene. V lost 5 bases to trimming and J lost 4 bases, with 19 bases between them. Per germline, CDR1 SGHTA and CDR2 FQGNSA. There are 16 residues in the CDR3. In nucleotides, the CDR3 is TGTGCCAGCAGCGTCCGGGCGGCTCAGCGCGCAGATACGCAGTATTTT. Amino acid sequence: CASSVRAAQRADTQYF.

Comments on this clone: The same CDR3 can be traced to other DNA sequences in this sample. CDR3 amino acids: CASSYSGQGYGYTF. The CDR3 DNA reads TGTGCCAGCAGTTACTCGGGGCAAGGCTATGGCTACACCTTC. This chain uses TRBV6-5 with TRBJ1-2, with a weak D call TRBD1 (5 bases). CDR1 MNHEY and CDR2 SVGAGI come from the germline V gene. The CDR3 totals 14 residues. Trimming left V 0 bases short and J 4 bases short, with 9 bases between.

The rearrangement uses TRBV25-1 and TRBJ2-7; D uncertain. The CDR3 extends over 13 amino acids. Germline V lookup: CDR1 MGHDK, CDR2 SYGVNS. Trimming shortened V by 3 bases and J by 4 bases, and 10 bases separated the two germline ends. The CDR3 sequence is CASSEGFSYEQYF. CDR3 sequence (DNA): TGTGCCAGCAGTGAGGGGTTTTCATACGAGCAGTACTTC.

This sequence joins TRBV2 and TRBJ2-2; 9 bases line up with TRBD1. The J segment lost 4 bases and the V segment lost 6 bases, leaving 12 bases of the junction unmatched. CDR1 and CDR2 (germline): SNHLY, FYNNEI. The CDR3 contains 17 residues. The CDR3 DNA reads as TGTGCCAGCAGCTCGGGACAGGGAGAAGGGTTCACCGGGGAGCTGTTTTTT. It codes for CASSSGQGEGFTGELFF.

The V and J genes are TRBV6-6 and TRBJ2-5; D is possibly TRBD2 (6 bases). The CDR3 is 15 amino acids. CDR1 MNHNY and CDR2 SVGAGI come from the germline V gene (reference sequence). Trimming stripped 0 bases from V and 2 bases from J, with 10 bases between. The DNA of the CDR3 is TGTGCCAGCAGTTACTCGACGGCGGGACAAGAGACCCAGTACTTC. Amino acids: CASSYSTAGQETQYF.

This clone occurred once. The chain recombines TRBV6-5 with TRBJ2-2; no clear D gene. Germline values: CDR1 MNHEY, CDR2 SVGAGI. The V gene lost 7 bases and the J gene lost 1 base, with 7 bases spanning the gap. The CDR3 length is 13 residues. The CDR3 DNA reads TGTGCCAGCAAACAGATGAACACCGGGGAGCTGTTTTTT. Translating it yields CASKQMNTGELFF.

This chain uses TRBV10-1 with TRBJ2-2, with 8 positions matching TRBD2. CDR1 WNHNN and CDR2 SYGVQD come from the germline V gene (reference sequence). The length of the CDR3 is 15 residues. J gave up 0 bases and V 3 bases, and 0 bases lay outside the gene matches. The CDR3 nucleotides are TGCGCCAGCAGTGATAGCGGGACGAACACCGGGGAGCTGTTTTTT. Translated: CASSDSGTNTGELFF.

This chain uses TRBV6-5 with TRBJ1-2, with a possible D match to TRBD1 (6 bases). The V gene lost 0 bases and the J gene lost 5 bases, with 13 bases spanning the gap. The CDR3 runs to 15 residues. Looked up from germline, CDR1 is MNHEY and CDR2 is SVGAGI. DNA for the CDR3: TGTGCCAGCAGTTACTCCACACAGGGTCTTTATGGCTACACCTTC. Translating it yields CASSYSTQGLYGYTF.

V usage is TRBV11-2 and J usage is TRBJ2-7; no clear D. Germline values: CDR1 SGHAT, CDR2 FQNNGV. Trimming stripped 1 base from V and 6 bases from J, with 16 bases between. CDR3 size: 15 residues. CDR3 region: CASSLGTVHLGEQYF. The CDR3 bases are TGTGCCAGCAGCTTAGGCACGGTCCACCTCGGCGAGCAGTACTTC.

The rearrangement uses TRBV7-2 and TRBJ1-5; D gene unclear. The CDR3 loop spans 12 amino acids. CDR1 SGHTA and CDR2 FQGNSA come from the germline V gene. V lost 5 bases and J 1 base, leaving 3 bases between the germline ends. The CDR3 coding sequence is TGTGCCAGCAGCCGGAGCAATCAGCCCCAGCATTTT. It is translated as CASSRSNQPQHF.

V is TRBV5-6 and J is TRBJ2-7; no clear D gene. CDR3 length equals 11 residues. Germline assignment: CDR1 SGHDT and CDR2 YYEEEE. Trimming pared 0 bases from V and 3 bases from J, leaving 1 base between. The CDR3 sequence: CASSLGYEQYF. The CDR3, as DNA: TGTGCCAGCAGCTTGGGCTACGAGCAGTACTTC.

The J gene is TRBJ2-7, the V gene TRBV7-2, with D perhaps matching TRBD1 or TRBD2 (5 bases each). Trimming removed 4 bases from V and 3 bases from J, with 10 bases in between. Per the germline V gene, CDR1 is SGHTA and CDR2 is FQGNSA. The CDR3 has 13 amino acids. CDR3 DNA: TGTGCCAGCAGCTCAGTGGGGGTCTACGAGCAGTACTTC. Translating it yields CASSSVGVYEQYF.

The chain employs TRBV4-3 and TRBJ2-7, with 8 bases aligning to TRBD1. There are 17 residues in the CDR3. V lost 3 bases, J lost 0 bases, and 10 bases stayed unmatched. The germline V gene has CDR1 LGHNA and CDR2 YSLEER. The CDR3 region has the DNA TGCGCCAGCAGCCATGGGACAGGACAGGGCAGCTCCTACGAGCAGTACTTC. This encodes CASSHGTGQGSSYEQYF.

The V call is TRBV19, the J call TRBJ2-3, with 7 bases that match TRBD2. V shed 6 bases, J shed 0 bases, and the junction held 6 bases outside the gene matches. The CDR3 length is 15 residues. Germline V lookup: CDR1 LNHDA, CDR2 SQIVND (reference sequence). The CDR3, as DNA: TGTGCCAGTAGCAAGCTAGCGGTCAGCACAGATACGCAGTATTTT. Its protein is CASSKLAVSTDTQYF.

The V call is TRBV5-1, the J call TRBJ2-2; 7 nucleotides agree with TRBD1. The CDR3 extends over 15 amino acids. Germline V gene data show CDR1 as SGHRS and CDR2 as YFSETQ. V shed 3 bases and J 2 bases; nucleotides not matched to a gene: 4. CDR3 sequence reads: CASSSGQVNTGELFF. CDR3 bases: TGCGCCAGCAGCTCAGGACAGGTTAACACCGGGGAGCTGTTTTTT.